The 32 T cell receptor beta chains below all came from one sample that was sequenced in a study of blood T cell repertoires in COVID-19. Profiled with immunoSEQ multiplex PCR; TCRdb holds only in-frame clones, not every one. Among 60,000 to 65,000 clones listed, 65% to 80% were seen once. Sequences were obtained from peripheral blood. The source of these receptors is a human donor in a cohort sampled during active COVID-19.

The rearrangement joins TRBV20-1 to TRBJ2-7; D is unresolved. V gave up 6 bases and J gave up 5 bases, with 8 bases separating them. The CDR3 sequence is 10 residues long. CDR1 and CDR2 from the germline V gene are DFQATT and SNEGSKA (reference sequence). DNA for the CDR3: TGCAGTGCATACAGCCACGAGCAGTACTTC. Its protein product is CSAYSHEQYF.

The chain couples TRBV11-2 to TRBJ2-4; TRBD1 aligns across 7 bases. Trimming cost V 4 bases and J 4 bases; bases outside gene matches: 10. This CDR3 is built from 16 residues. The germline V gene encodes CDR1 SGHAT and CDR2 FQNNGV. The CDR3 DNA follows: TGTGCCAGCAGCTCGAAGGGGGCCGAGGAAAAAAACATTCAGTACTTC. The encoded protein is CASSSKGAEEKNIQYF.

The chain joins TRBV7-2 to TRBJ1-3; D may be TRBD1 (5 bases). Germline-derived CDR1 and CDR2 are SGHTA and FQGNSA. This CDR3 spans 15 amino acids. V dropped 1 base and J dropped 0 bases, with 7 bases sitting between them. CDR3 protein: CASSLDRSSGNTIYF. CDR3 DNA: TGTGCCAGCAGCTTAGACAGGAGCTCTGGAAACACCATATATTTT.

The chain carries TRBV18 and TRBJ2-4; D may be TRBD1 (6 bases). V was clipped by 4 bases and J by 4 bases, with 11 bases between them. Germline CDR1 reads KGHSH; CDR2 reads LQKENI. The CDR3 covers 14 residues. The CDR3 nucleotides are TGTGCCAGCTCACTAAATGGACAGAAAAACATTCAGTACTTC. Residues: CASSLNGQKNIQYF.

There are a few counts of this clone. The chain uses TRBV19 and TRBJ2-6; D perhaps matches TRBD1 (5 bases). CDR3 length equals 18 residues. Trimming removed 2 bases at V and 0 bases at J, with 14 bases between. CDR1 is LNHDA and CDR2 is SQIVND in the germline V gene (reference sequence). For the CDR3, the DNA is TGTGCCAGTAGTATAAGGAGCAGGGTAAGCTCTGGGGCCAACGTCCTGACTTTC. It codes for CASSIRSRVSSGANVLTF.

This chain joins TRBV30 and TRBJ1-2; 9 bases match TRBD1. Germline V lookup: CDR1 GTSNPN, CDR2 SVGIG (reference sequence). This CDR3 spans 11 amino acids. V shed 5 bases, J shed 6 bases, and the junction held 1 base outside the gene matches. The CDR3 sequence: CAWWTGDGYTF. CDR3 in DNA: TGTGCCTGGTGGACAGGGGATGGCTACACCTTC.

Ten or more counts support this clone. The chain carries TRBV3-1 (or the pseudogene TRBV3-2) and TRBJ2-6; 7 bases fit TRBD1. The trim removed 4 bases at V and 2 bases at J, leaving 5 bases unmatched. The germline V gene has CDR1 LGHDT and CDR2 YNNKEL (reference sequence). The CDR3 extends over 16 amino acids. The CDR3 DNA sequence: TGTGCCAGCAGCCGTGGGACAGATGCTGGGGCCAACGTCCTGACTTTC. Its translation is CASSRGTDAGANVLTF.

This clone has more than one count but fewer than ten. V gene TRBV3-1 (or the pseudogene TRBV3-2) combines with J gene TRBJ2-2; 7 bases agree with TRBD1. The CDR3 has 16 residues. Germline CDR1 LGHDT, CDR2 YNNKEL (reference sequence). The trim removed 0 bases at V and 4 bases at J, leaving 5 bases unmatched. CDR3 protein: CASSQDPQGRTGELFF. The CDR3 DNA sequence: TGTGCCAGCAGCCAAGATCCACAGGGGCGCACCGGGGAGCTGTTTTTT.

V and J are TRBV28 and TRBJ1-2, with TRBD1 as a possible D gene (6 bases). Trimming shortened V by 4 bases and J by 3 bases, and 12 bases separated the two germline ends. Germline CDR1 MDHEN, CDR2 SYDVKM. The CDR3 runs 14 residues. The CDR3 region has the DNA TGTGCCAGCAGTTCCTCAGGGGATTACTATGGCTACACCTTC. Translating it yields CASSSSGDYYGYTF.

The CDR3 is CASSKLAGGPRNEQFF. The CDR3 coding sequence is TGTGCCAGTAGTAAACTAGCGGGGGGGCCGCGGAATGAGCAGTTCTTC. The gene calls are TRBV19 and TRBJ2-1, with 13 nucleotides matching TRBD2. The CDR3 sequence is 16 residues long. Germline trimming cut 4 bases from V and 7 bases from J; bases unmatched to any gene: 7. Germline CDR1 and CDR2: LNHDA and SQIVND (reference sequence).

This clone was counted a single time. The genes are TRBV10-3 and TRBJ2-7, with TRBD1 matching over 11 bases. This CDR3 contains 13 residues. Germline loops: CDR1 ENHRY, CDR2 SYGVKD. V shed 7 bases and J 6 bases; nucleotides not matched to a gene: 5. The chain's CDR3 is CAITPGQGVEQYF. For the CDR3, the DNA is TGTGCCATCACTCCGGGACAGGGGGTCGAGCAGTACTTC.

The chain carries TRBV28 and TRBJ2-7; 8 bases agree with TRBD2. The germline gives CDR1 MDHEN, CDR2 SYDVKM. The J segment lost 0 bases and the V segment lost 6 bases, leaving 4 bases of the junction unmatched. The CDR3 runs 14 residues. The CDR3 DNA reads TGTGCCAGCAGCCAAGCGGGGGCCTCCTACGAGCAGTACTTC. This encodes CASSQAGASYEQYF.

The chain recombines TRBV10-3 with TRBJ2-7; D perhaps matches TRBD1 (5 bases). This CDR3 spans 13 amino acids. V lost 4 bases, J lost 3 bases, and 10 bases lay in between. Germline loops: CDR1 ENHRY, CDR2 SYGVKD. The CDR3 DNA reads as TGTGCCATCAGTGTCCAGGGAAACTACGAGCAGTACTTC. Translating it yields CAISVQGNYEQYF.

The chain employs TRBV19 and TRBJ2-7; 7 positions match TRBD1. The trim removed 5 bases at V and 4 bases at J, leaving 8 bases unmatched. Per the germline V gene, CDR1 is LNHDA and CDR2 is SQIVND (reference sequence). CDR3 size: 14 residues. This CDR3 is CASSPPGTAYEQYF. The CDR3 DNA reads TGTGCCAGTAGTCCCCCCGGGACAGCATACGAGCAGTACTTC.

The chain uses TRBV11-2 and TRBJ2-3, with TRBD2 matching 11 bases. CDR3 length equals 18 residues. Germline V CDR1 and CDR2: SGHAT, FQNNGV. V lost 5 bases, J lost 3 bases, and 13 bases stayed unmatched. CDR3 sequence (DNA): TGTGCCAGCAGCCCCCGATCCTCTAGCGGGGGGCGGACAGATACGCAGTATTTT. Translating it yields CASSPRSSSGGRTDTQYF.

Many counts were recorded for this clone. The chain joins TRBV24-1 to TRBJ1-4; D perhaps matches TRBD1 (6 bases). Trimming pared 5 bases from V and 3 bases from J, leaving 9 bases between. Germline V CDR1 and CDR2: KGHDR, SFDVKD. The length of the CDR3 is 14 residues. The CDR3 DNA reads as TGTGCCACCAGTGGAACAGGGTCTAATGAAAAACTGTTTTTT. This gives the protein CATSGTGSNEKLFF.

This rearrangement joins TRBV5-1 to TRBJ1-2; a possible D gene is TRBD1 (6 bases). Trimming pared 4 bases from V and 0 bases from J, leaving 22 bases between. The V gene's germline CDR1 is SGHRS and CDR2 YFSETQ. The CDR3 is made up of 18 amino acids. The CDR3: CASSPGVRDGQANYGYTF. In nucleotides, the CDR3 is TGCGCCAGCAGCCCAGGGGTGCGAGACGGACAAGCTAACTATGGCTACACCTTC. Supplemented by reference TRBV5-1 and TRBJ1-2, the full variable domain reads KAGVTQTPRYLIKTRGQQVTLSCSPISGHRSVSWYQQTPGQGLQFLFEYFSETQRNKGNFPGRFSGRQFSNSRSEMNVSTLELGDSALYLCASSPGVRDGQANYGYTFGSGTRLTVV.

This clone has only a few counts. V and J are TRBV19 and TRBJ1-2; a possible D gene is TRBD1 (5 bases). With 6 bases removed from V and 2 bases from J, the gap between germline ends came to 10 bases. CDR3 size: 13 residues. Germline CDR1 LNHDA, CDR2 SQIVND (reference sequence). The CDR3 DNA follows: TGTGCCAGTAGCCGACAGATAAACTATGGCTACACCTTC. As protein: CASSRQINYGYTF.

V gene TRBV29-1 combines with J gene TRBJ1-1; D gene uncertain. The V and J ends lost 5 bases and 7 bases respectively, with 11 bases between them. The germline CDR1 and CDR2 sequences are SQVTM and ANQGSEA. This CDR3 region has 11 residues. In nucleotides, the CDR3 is TGCAGCGTTAACCGCGGGAGTGAAGCTTTCTTT. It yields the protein CSVNRGSEAFF.

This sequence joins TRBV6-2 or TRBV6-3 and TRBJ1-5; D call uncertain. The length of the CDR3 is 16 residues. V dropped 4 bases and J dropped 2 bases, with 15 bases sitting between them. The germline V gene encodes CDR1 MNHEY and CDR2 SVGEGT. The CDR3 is CASSSQITGGNQPQHF. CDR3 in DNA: TGTGCCAGCAGTTCCCAGATTACGGGTGGCAATCAGCCCCAGCATTTT.

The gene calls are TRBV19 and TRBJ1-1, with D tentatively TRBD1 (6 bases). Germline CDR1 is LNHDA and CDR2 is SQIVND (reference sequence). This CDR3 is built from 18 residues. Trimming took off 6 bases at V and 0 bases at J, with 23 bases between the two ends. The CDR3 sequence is CASRLKTGERLLNTEAFF. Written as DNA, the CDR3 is TGTGCCAGTAGGCTGAAGACAGGAGAAAGACTATTGAACACTGAAGCTTTCTTT.

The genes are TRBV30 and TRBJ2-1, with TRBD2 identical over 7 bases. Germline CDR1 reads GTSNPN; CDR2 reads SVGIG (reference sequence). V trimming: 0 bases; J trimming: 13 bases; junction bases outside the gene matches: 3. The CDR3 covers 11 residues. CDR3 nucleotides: TGTGCCTGGAGTGTCGCGGGGGTACAGTTCTTC. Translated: CAWSVAGVQFF.

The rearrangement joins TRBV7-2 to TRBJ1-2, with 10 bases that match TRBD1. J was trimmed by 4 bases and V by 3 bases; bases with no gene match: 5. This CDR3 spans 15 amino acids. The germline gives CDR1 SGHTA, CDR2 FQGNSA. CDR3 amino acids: CASSFDRGLGYGYTF. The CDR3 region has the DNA TGTGCCAGCAGCTTTGACAGGGGGCTCGGCTATGGCTACACCTTC.

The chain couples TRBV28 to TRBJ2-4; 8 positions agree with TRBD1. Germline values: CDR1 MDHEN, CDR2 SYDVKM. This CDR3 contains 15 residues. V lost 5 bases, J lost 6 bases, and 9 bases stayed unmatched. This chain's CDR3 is CASSGSRTGRNIQYF. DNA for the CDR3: TGTGCCAGCAGTGGTAGTCGGACAGGGAGAAACATTCAGTACTTC.

In DNA, the CDR3 is TGTGCCAGCAGTCGGACAGGGGCAAACTATGGCTACACCTTC. The encoded protein is CASSRTGANYGYTF. This rearrangement joins TRBV28 to TRBJ1-2, with 9 bases matching TRBD1. CDR1 is MDHEN, CDR2 SYDVKM, per germline. V shed 5 bases, J shed 2 bases, and the junction held 3 bases outside the gene matches. This CDR3 comprises 14 residues.

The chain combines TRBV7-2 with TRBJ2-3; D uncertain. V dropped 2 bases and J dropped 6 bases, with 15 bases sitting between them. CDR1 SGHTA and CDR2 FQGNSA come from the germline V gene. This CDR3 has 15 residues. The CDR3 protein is CASSLKGWRSDTQYF. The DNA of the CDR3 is TGTGCCAGCAGCTTAAAAGGTTGGCGGTCCGATACGCAGTATTTT.

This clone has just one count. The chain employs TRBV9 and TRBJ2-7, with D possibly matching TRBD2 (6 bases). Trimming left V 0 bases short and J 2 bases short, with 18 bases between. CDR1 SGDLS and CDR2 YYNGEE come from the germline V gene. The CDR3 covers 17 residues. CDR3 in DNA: TGTGCCAGCAGCGTAGGGAGGGGACCAACCGGCACCTACGAGCAGTACTTC. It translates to CASSVGRGPTGTYEQYF. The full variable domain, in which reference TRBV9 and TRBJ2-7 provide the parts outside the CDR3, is DSGVTQTPKHLITATGQRVTLRCSPRSGDLSVYWYQQSLDQGLQFLIQYYNGEERAKGNILERFSAQQFPDLHSELNLSSLELGDSALYFCASSVGRGPTGTYEQYFGPGTRLTVT.

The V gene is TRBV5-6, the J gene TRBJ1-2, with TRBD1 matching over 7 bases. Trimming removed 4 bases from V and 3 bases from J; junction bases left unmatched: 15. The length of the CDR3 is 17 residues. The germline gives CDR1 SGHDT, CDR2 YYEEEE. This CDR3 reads CASSPGILRQGDYGYTF. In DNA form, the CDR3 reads TGTGCCAGCAGCCCCGGGATATTAAGACAGGGCGACTATGGCTACACCTTC.

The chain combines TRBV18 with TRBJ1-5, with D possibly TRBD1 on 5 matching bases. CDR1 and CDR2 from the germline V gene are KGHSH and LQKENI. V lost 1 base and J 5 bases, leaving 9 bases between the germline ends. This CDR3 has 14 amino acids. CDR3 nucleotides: TGTGCCAGCTCACCACGCCAGGGTGATCAGCCCCAGCATTTT. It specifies CASSPRQGDQPQHF. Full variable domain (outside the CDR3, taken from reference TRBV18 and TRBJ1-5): NAGVMQNPRHLVRRRGQEARLRCSPMKGHSHVYWYRQLPEEGLKFMVYLQKENIIDESGMPKERFSAEFPKEGPSILRIQQVVRGDSAAYFCASSPRQGDQPQHFGDGTRLSIL.

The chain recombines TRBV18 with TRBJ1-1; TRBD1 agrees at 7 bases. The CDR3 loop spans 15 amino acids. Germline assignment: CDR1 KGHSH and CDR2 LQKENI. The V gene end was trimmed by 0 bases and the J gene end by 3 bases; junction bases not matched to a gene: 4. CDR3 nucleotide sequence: TGTGCCAGCTCACCACCGGCCAGGGGGTACACTGAAGCTTTCTTT. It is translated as CASSPPARGYTEAFF. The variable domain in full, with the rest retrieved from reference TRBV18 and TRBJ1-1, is NAGVMQNPRHLVRRRGQEARLRCSPMKGHSHVYWYRQLPEEGLKFMVYLQKENIIDESGMPKERFSAEFPKEGPSILRIQQVVRGDSAAYFCASSPPARGYTEAFFGQGTRLTVV.

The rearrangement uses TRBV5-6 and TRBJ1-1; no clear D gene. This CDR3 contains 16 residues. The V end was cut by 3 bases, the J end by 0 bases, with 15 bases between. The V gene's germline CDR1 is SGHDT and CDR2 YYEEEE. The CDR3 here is CASSSRARTMNTEAFF. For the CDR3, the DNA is TGTGCCAGCAGCTCCCGCGCGCGAACTATGAACACTGAAGCTTTCTTT.

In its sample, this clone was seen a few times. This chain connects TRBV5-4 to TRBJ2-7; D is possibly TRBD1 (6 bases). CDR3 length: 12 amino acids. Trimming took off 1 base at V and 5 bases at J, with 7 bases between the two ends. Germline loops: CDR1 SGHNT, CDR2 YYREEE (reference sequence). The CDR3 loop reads CASSLPGDEQYF. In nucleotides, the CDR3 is TGTGCCAGCAGCTTGCCAGGGGACGAGCAGTACTTC.